The TCR beta chain under discussion was sequenced for a study of T cell responses to AZD1222 COVID-19 vaccine. Study-level results: Donors were mostly white British, more females; clonal diversity possibly underestimated. The peak T cell response came first, and repertoires were sampled only after it.

TCRdb keeps only in-frame clones here, not all; method: immunoSEQ multiplex PCR. The table records some 94,000 clones, approximately 92% of them present only once. The CDR3 covers 16 residues. The V gene lost 0 bases and the J gene lost 0 bases, with 11 bases spanning the gap. From germline, CDR1 is ENHRY and CDR2 SYGVKD. Concerning this clone itself: Its antigen is still unknown.

The chain combines TRBV10-3 with TRBJ1-1; no reliable D call. The specimen comprised peripheral blood, sampled on day 0 of AZD1222 vaccination. The receptor's source is an adult in good health. The CDR3, as DNA: TGTGCCATCAGTGAGTCGCCCGGTACCATGAACACTGAAGCTTTCTTT. Translation: CAISESPGTMNTEAFF.